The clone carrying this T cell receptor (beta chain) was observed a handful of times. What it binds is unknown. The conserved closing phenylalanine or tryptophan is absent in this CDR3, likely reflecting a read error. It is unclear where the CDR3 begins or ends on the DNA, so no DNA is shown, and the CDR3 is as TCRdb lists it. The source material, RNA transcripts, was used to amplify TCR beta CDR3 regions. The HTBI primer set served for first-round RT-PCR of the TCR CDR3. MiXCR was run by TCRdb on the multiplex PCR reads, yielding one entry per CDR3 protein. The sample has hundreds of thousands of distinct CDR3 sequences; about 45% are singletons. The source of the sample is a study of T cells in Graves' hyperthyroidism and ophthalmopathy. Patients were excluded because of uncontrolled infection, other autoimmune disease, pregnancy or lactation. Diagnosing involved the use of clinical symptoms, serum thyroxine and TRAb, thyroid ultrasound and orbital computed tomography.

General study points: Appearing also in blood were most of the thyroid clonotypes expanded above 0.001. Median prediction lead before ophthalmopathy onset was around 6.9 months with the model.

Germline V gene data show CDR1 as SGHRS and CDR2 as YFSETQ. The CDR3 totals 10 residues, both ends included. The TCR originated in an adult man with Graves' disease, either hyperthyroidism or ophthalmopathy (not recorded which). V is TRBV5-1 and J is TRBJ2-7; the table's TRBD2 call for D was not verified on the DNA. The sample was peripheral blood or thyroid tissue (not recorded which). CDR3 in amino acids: CASSLDGLAG.